This TCR beta chain emerged from a study of T cell responses to AZD1222 COVID-19 vaccine. Study findings and constraints: Across spike, vaccine-associated CD4 TCRs were found, dominant at 160-218 and 743-854. Regions left unmutated in variants are reportedly the target of nearly half of spike-specific TCRs. Donors, mostly white British, included more females; clonal diversity was possibly underestimated. Two AZD1222 administrations were followed by greater Spike-specific TCR breadth and depth.

Germline V lookup: CDR1 LGHNT, CDR2 FRNRAP. V dropped 5 bases and J dropped 10; count of bases not matched to a gene: 8. The CDR3 has 14 residues. To note about this clone: Antigen specificity is unknown.

Measured with immunoSEQ multiplex PCR; TCRdb has only the in-frame clones, and not every one. The sample lists approximately 120,000 clones, about 89% seen once, with 6% to 8% in the top ten. Material: peripheral blood, obtained on day 0 of AZD1222 vaccination. The TCR comes from an adult in good health. This rearrangement joins TRBV12-5 to TRBJ1-6; 7 bases map to TRBD1. The CDR3 DNA reads as TGTGCTAGTGGTCCCACAGGGGATTGGTCACCCCTCCACTTT. Translation: CASGPTGDWSPLHF.